These T cell receptor beta chains were read from a single sample in a study of CXCR3-negative and CXCR3-positive naive CD8 T cells. For each CDR3 protein, TCRdb gives one entry from its re-call of the 5' RACE reads, without DNA. The sample's table shows about 40,000 distinct CDR3 sequences. The sequenced sample consisted of memory CD8+ T cells from blood. The receptors come from a human donor in good health. Some clones in this sample may be carry-over from other donors' samples. CDR3s include the opening cysteine and the closing phenylalanine or tryptophan. Clone size is given for some rows only: seen once, a few or many times, or a class if the clone is expanded.

v_gene	j_gene	abundance	CDR3aa
TRBV3-1	TRBJ2-7	NA	CASSPGGDATVVRYF
TRBV12-3/TRBV12-4	TRBJ2-7	NA	CASSLQGSSYEQYF
TRBV29-1	TRBJ2-7	NA	CSVESGTVGEQYF
TRBV3-1	TRBJ2-1	NA	CASSQDFAGGIIDEQFF
TRBV29-1	TRBJ1-1	NA	CSGLPGDSWNTEAFF
TRBV27	TRBJ2-7	NA	CASSLYLAVTYEQYF
TRBV12-3/TRBV12-4	TRBJ2-5	NA	CASTPTVAGVETQYF
TRBV29-1	TRBJ2-7	medium-sized	CSVEGGGAPVEQYF
TRBV4-3	TRBJ2-7	NA	CASSQGTGRNEQYF
TRBV10-1	TRBJ1-6	medium-sized	CASRLRSSYNSPLHF
TRBV5-1	TRBJ2-1	NA	CASSLGIGNEQFF
TRBV4-1	TRBJ1-5	NA	CASSQDPGTGGHQPQHF
TRBV29-1	TRBJ2-7	NA	CSVEGGNSEQYF
TRBV20-1	TRBJ2-2	NA	CSARRLAGTGELFF
TRBV7-6	TRBJ2-3	medium-sized	CASSLVADTQYF
TRBV7-3	TRBJ1-1	NA	CASSLTGQGYTEAFF
TRBV5-6	TRBJ2-3	NA	CASSLGLAGSRLTDTQYF
TRBV7-6	TRBJ2-7	NA	CASSLDGRTGDPFSYEQYF
TRBV5-8	TRBJ1-5	NA	CASSYNQPQHF
TRBV7-9	TRBJ2-5	NA	CASSSGTGSQETQYF
TRBV6-2/TRBV6-3	TRBJ2-7	NA	CASSSNRGGSYEQYF
TRBV28	TRBJ2-3	NA	CASSFGTDFTDTQYF
TRBV5-1	TRBJ2-7	NA	CASSPRQDLINEQYF
TRBV29-1	TRBJ1-5	NA	CSVRDGSNQPQHF
TRBV7-9	TRBJ2-5	NA	CASSLGQGYYF
TRBV20-1	TRBJ2-7	NA	CSAREGSSIYEQYF
TRBV5-1	TRBJ2-2	NA	CASSSPSGSYTGELFF
TRBV7-9	TRBJ1-5	NA	CASSPSPGEEQPQHF